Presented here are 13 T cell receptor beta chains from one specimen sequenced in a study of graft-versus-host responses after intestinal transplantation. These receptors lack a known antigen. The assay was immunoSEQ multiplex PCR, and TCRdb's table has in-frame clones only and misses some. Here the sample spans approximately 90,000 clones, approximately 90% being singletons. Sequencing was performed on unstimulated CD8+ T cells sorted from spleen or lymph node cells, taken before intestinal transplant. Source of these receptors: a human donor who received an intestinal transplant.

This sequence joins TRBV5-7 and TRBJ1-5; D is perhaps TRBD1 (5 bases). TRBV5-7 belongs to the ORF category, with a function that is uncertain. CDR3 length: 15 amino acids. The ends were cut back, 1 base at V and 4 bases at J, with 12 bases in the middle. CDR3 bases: TGTGCCAGCAGCTTGTCGCCGGGGGGGAATCAGCCCCAGCATTTT. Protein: CASSLSPGGNQPQHF.

This CDR3 is CASSLFGGNQPQHF. The CDR3 DNA is TGTGCCAGCAGCTTGTTTGGGGGTAATCAGCCCCAGCATTTT. The chain joins TRBV5-4 to TRBJ1-5; perhaps TRBD1 as D (5 bases). With 1 base removed from V and 4 bases from J, the gap between germline ends came to 9 bases. Germline CDR1 reads SGHNT; CDR2 reads YYREEE (reference sequence). CDR3 length: 14 amino acids.

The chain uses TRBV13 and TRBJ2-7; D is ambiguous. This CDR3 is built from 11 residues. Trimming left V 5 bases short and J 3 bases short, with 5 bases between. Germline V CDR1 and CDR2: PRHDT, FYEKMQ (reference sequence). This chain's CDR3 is CASSPYYEQYF. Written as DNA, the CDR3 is TGTGCCAGCAGCCCGTACTACGAGCAGTACTTC.

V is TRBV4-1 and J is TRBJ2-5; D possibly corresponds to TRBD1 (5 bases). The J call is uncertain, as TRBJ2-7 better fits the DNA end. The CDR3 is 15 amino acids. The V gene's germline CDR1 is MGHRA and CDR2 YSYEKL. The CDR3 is CASSQEQAVSYEQYF. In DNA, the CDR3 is TGCGCCAGCAGCCAAGAACAGGCAGTCTCCTACGAGCAGTACTTC.

Here the CDR3 DNA reads TGTGCCAGCAGCTTAGCGGGAGAGCACGAGCAGTACTTC. Translation gives CASSLAGEHEQYF. J is TRBJ2-7 and V is TRBV13; possibly TRBD2 for D (6 bases). Germline V gene sequence: CDR1 PRHDT, CDR2 FYEKMQ (reference sequence). Trimming cost V 1 base and J 5 bases, with 9 bases left between them. This CDR3 spans 13 amino acids.

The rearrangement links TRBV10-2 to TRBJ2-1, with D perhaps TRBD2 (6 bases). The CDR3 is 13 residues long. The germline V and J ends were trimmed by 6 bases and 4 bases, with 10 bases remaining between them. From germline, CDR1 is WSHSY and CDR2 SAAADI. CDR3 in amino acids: CASSPGLYNEQFF. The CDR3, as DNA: TGCGCCAGCAGCCCGGGACTTTACAATGAGCAGTTCTTC.

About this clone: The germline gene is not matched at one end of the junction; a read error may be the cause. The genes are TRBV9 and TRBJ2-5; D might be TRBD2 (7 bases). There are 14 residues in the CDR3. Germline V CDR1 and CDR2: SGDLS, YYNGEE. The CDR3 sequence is CARSGGGGLETQYF. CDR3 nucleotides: TGTGCCCGCAGTGGGGGAGGGGGGTTGGAGACCCAGTACTTC. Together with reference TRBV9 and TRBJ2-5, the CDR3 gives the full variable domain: DSGVTQTPKHLITATGQRVTLRCSPRSGDLSVYWYQQSLDQGLQFLIQYYNGEERAKGNILERFSAQQFPDLHSELNLSSLELGDSALYFCARSGGGGLETQYFGPGTRLLVL.

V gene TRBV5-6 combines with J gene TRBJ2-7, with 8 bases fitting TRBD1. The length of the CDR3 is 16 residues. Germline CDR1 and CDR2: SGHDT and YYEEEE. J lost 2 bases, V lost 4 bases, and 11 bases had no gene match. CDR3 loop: CASSPLATGDPYEQYF. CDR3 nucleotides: TGTGCCAGCAGCCCTCTAGCGACAGGGGACCCCTACGAGCAGTACTTC.

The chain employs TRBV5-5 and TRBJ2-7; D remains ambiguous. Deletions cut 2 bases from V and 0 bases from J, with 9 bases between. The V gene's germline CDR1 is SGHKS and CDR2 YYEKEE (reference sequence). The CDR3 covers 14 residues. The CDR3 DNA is TGTGCCAGCAGCTTATTTTTCAACTCCTACGAGCAGTACTTC. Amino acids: CASSLFFNSYEQYF.

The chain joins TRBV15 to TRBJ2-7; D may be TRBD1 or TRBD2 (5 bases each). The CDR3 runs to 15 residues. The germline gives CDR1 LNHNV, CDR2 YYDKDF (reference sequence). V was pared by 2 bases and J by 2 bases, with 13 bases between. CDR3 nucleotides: TGTGCCACCAGCAGATTCAAGAAGGGACCCTACGAGCAGTACTTC. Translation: CATSRFKKGPYEQYF.

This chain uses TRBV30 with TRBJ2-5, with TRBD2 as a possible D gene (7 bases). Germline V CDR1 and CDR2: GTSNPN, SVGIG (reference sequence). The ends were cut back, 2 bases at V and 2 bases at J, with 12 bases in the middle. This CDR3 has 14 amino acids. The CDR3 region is CAWSWGRGQETQYF. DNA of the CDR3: TGTGCCTGGAGTTGGGGGCGGGGGCAAGAGACCCAGTACTTC.

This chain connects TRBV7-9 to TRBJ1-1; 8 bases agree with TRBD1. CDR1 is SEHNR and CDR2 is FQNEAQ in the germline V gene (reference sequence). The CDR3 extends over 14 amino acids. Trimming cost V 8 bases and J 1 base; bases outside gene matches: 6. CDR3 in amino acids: CASGPGQGNTEAFF. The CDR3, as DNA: TGTGCCAGCGGACCCGGACAGGGGAACACTGAAGCTTTCTTT.

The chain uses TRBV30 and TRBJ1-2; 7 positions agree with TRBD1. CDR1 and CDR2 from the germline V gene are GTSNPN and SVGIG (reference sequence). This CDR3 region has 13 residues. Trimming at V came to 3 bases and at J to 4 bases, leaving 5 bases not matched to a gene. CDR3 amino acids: CAWSDQGGYGYTF. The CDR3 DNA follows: TGTGCCTGGAGCGATCAGGGGGGCTATGGCTACACCTTC.